What follows are 4 T cell receptor beta chains derived from one specimen sequenced in a study of STAT5B mutations in CD4+ large granular lymphocyte leukemia. The repertoire was sequenced with immunoSEQ multiplex PCR; TCRdb's copy has only in-frame clones and lacks some. Among 25,000 to 35,000 clones, around four fifths were seen once, and the ten largest hold 0.29%. The sequenced material came from CD4+ T cells from blood buffy coats. These receptors all stem from a human donor in good health.

The sample holds a few counts of this clone. This chain connects TRBV5-4 to TRBJ2-1, with D perhaps matching TRBD2 (5 bases). Germline assignment: CDR1 SGHNT and CDR2 YYREEE (reference sequence). The CDR3 spans 13 residues. Trimming left V 2 bases short and J 3 bases short, with 6 bases between. CDR3 loop: CASSLGLYNEQFF. CDR3 sequence (DNA): TGTGCCAGCAGCTTAGGACTCTACAATGAGCAGTTCTTC.

The V call is TRBV2, the J call TRBJ2-5; 10 nucleotides line up with TRBD1. The ends lost 6 bases at V and 4 bases at J; junction bases unmatched: 2. The CDR3 loop spans 13 amino acids. Germline CDR1 is SNHLY and CDR2 is FYNNEI. The CDR3 reads CASRWTGGETQYF. CDR3 nucleotide sequence: TGTGCCAGCAGGTGGACAGGGGGAGAGACCCAGTACTTC.

The chain uses TRBV4-2 and TRBJ2-5, with D possibly matching TRBD1 (5 bases). V was clipped by 0 bases and J by 7 bases, with 12 bases between them. The CDR3 length is 14 residues. Germline V gene lookup returns CDR1 LGHNA and CDR2 YNFKEQ. The CDR3 loop is CASSQENRLGTQYF. In DNA, the CDR3 is TGTGCCAGCAGCCAAGAAAACAGGTTGGGGACCCAGTACTTC.

This clone turned up a few times. V is TRBV9 and J is TRBJ2-2; 12 bases align to TRBD2. CDR1 and CDR2 (germline): SGDLS, YYNGEE. V was clipped by 3 bases and J by 4 bases; unmatched bases: 4. The CDR3 contains 16 residues. The CDR3 DNA sequence: TGTGCCAGCAGCGCTACACTAGCGGGGGGCACCGGGGAGCTGTTTTTT. Translating it yields CASSATLAGGTGELFF.